Below are 5 T cell receptor beta chains sequenced from a single sample in a study of blood T cells in healthy people across ages. Primed by a sample-barcoded 5' primer and a J-beta primer mix, a second PCR proceeded for roughly 7 to 11 cycles. Using its own MiXCR run on the 5' RACE reads, TCRdb lists one record per CDR3 protein. Of about 1,500,000 distinct CDR3 sequences in the sample, 35% to 45% were seen once. The material sequenced was blood. These receptors originate from a woman aged 18-30 years in good health.

For this clonotype: The final CDR3 position lacks the conserved phenylalanine or tryptophan, pointing to a likely read error. The gene calls are TRBV28 and TRBJ2-7; D remains unclear. V was clipped by 6 bases and J by 0 bases, with 9 bases between them. The CDR3 runs to 13 residues. Germline CDR1 MDHEN, CDR2 SYDVKM. This CDR3 reads CASRDGHSYEQYL. CDR3 DNA sequence: TGTGCCAGCAGGGACGGTCACTCCTACGAGCAGTACTTA.

This CDR3 reads CASNPSGMPWYEQYF. CDR3 in DNA: TGTGCCAGCAACCCTAGCGGGATGCCGTGGTACGAGCAGTACTTC. J is TRBJ2-7 and V is TRBV27; the match to TRBD2 covers 9 bases. Trimming at V came to 7 bases and at J to 4 bases, leaving 11 bases not matched to a gene. CDR3 length: 15 amino acids. Germline values: CDR1 MNHEY, CDR2 SMNVEV (reference sequence).

Comment on this clonotype: Its ends do not fully match the called genes, so a read error is possible. The gene calls are TRBV27 and TRBJ1-2; D remains ambiguous. Looked up from germline, CDR1 is MNHEY and CDR2 is SMNVEV (reference sequence). This CDR3 contains 14 residues. CDR3 region: CANSSRTPESGYTF. The CDR3 DNA reads TGTGCCAACAGTTCCCGGACCCCGGAGAGTGGCTACACCTTC.

This chain uses TRBV12-3 or TRBV12-4 with TRBJ2-7; D is perhaps TRBD2 (6 bases). V dropped 5 bases and J dropped 0 bases, with 14 bases sitting between them. This CDR3 is 15 amino acids long. CDR3 nucleotides: TGTGCCAGCAGTCCTGGGGCTAGCGTCTCCTACGAGCAGTACTTC. It translates to CASSPGASVSYEQYF.

This clonotype was detected a few times. J is TRBJ1-5 and V is TRBV5-6; 11 bases line up with TRBD1. Germline-derived CDR1 and CDR2 are SGHDT and YYEEEE. Germline trimming cut 3 bases from V and 2 bases from J; bases unmatched to any gene: 4. The CDR3 consists of 16 residues. The CDR3 region is CASSSGGQGGNQPQHF. As DNA, the CDR3 is TGTGCCAGCAGCTCGGGGGGACAGGGGGGCAATCAGCCCCAGCATTTT.